The present T cell receptor beta chain was sequenced within a study of shared T cell receptors in the human thymus (dated by TCRdb to the early 2020s). Study-wide context: The study examined how self-reactive, shared T-cell receptor alpha chains are generated in the human thymus.

CDR1 and CDR2, per the germline V gene, are MNHNS and SASEGT. The cysteine opens and the phenylalanine closes a CDR3 of 18 amino acids. CDR3 DNA is the only sequence kept; it has 54 bases, read in frame from the first base. From V the trimming removes 2 bases and from J it removes 3 bases, while the gene matches leave 9 bases of the junction unaccounted for. In the case of this clone: It lacks a known antigen. The input lacks base qualities; no much larger clone sits a single base away.

The method behind the library was the immunoSEQ multiplex PCR assay. TCRdb holds this immuneACCESS table with in-frame rearrangements only. Some clones are missing; in checked studies, unresolved V genes explain under half, and the rest has no known cause. The sample table holds around 340,000 clones, of which around 95% were seen once. 0.015% to 0.025% of the sample is in the top ten clones. What was sequenced was thymocytes. The clonotype originates from a human donor. Recombination linked TRBV6-1 to TRBJ2-1; 11 bases in the junction line up with TRBD2. At the DNA level, the sequence is TGTGCCAGCAGTGAAAGCCCTTTCCTAGCGGGAGGCTACAATGAGCAGTTCTTC. It translates to CASSESPFLAGGYNEQFF.